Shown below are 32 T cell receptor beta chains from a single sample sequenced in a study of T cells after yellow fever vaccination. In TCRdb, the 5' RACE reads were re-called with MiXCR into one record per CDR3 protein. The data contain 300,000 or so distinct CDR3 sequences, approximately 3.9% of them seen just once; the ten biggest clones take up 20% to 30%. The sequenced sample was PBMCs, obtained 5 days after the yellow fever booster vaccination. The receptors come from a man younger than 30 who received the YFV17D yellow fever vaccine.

The DNA for the CDR3 is TGTGCCAGTAGTATAGGGACAGGGGGCAAGACCCAGTACTTC. Translating it yields CASSIGTGGKTQYF. The chain employs TRBV19 and TRBJ2-5; 11 bases align to TRBD1. CDR3 length: 14 amino acids. Germline-derived CDR1 and CDR2 are LNHDA and SQIVND (reference sequence). J was trimmed by 6 bases and V by 1 base; bases with no gene match: 1.

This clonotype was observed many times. CDR3 region: CASSQSNTGELFF. The CDR3 coding sequence is TGTGCCAGCTCGCAGTCGAACACCGGGGAGCTGTTTTTT. The chain joins TRBV18 to TRBJ2-2; no clear D. V was pared by 6 bases and J by 0 bases, with 5 bases between. Germline assignment: CDR1 KGHSH and CDR2 LQKENI. The CDR3 extends over 13 amino acids.

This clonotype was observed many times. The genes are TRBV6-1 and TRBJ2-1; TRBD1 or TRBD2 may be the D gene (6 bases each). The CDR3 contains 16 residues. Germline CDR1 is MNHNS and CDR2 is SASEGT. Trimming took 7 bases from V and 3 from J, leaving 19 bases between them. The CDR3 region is CASTERGETDYNEQFF. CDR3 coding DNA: TGTGCCAGCACCGAAAGGGGGGAGACTGACTACAATGAGCAGTTCTTC.

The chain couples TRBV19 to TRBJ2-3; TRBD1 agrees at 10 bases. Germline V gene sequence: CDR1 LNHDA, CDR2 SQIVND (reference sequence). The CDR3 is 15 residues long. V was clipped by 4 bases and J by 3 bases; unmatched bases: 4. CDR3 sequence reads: CASSRQGARTDTQYF. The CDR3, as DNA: TGTGCCAGTAGTAGACAGGGGGCAAGGACAGATACGCAGTATTTT.

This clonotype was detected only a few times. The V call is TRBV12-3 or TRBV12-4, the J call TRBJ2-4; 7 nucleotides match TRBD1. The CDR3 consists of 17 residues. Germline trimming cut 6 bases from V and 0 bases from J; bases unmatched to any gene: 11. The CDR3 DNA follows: TGTGCCAGCAGCCGACACAGGGGCGATTTAGCCAAAAACATTCAGTACTTC. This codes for CASSRHRGDLAKNIQYF.

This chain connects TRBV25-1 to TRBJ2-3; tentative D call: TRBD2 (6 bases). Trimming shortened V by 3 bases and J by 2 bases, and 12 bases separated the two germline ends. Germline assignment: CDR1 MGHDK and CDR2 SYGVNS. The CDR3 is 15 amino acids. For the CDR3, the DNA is TGTGCCAGCAGTGAGGCGGGGCAGCCCACAGATACGCAGTATTTT. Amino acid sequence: CASSEAGQPTDTQYF.

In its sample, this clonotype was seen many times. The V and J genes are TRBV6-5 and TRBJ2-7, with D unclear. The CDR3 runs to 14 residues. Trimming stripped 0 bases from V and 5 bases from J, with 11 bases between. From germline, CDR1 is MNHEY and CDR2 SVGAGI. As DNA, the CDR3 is TGTGCCAGCAGTTACTCTTTAGATACCAACGAGCAGTACTTC. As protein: CASSYSLDTNEQYF.

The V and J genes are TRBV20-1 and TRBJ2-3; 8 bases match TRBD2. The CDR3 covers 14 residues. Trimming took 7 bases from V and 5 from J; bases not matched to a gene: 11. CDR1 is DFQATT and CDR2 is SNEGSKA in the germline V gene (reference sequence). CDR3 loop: CSVRGGLYKDTQYF. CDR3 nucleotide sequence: TGCAGTGTTCGGGGGGGCCTGTATAAAGATACGCAGTATTTT.

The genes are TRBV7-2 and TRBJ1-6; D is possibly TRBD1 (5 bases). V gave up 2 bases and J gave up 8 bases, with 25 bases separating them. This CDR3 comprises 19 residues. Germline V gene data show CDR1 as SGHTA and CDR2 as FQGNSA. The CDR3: CASSLRGHLLRPRDSPLHF. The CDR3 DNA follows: TGTGCCAGCAGCTTAAGGGGTCACCTCCTCCGACCTCGGGATTCACCCCTCCACTTT.

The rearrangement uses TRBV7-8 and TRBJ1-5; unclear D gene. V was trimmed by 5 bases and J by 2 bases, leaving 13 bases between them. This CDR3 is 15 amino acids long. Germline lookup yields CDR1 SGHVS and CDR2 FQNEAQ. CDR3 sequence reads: CASSKGKFGNQPQHF. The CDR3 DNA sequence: TGTGCCAGCAGCAAAGGGAAATTCGGCAATCAGCCCCAGCATTTT.

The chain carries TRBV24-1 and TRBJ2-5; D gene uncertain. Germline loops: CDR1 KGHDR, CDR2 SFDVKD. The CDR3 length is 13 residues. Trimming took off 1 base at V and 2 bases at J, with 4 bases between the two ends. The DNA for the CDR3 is TGTGCCACCAGTGATTTTGGGCAAGAGACCCAGTACTTC. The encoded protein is CATSDFGQETQYF.

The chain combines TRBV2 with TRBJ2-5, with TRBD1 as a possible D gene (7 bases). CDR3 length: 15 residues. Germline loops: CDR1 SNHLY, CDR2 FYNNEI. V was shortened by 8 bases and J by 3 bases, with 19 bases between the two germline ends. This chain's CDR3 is CASGRDRNPEETQYF. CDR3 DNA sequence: TGTGCCAGCGGGCGGGACAGAAACCCCGAAGAGACCCAGTACTTC.

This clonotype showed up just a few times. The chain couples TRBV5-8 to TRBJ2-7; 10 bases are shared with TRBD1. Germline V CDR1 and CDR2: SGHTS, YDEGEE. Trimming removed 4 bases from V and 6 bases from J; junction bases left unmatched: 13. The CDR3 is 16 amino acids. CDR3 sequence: CASSPTPGQGFREQYV. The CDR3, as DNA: TGTGCCAGCAGCCCAACTCCGGGACAGGGGTTCCGCGAGCAGTACGTC.

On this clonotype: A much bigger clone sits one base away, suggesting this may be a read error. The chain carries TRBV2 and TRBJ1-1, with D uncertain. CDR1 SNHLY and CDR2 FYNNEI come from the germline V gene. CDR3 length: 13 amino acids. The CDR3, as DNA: TGTGCCAGCAGTGATGAGGTGAACTCTGAAGCTTTCTTT. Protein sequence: CASSDEVNSEAFF.

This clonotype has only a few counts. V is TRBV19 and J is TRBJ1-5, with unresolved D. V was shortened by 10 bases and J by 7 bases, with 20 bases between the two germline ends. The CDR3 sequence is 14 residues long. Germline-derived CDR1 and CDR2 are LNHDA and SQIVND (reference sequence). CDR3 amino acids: CATQERWVGQPQHF. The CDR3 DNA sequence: TGTGCCACCCAGGAGAGATGGGTCGGCCAGCCCCAGCATTTT.

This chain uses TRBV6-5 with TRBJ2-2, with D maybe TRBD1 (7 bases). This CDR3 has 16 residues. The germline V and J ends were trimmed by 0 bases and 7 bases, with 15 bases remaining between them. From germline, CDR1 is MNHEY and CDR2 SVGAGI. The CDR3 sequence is CASSYSVAGGGGELFF. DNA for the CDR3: TGTGCCAGCAGTTACTCGGTGGCAGGGGGAGGCGGGGAGCTGTTTTTT.

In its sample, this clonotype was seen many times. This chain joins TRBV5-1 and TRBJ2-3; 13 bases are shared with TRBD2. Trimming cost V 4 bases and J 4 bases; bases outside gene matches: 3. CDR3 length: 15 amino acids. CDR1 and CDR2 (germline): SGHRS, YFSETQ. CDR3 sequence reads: CASSAGTSGADTQYF. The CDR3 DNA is TGCGCCAGCAGCGCCGGGACTAGCGGGGCAGATACGCAGTATTTT.

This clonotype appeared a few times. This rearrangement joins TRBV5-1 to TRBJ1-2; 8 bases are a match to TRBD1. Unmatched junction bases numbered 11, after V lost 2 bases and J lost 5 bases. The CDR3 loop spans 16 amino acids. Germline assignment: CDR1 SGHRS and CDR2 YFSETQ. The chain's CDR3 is CASSFSGGAWEYGYTF. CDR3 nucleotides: TGCGCCAGCAGCTTCTCAGGGGGCGCATGGGAGTATGGCTACACCTTC.

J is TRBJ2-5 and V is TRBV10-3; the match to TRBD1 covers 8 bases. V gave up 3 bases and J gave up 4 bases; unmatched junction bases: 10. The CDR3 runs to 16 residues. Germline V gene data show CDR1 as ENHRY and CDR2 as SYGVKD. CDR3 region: CAISDGRFGTGETQYF. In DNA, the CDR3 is TGTGCCATCAGTGACGGACGGTTCGGGACAGGAGAGACCCAGTACTTC.

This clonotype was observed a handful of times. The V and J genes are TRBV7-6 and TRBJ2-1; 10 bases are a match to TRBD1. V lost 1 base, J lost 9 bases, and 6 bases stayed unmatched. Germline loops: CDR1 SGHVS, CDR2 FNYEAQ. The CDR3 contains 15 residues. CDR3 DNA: TGTGCCAGCAGCTTAGGGGGACAGGGGTTCATTGAGCAGTTCTTC. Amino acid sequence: CASSLGGQGFIEQFF.

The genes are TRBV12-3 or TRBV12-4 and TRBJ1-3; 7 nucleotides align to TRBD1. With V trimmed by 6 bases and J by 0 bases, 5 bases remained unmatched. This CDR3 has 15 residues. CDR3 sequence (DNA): TGTGCCAGCAGCGACAGGGACTACTCTGGAAACACCATATATTTT. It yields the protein CASSDRDYSGNTIYF.

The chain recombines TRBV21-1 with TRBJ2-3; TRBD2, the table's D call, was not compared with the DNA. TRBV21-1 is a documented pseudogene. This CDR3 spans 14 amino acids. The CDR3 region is CATPSGGITDTQYF. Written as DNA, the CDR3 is TGTGCCACCCCTAGCGGGGGCATCACAGATACGCAGTATTTT.

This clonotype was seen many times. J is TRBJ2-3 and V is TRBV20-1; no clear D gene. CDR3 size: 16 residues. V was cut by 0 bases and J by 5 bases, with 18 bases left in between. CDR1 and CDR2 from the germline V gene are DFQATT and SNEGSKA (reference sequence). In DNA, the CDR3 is TGCAGTGCTAGAGATTCGCTGGGCCCGAGGCGAGATACGCAGTATTTT. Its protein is CSARDSLGPRRDTQYF.

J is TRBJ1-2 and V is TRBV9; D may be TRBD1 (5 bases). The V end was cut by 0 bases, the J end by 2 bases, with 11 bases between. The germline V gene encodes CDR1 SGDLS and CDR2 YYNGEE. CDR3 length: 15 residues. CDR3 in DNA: TGTGCCAGCAGCGTAGGAGGCAGGGTCAACTATGGCTACACCTTC. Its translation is CASSVGGRVNYGYTF.

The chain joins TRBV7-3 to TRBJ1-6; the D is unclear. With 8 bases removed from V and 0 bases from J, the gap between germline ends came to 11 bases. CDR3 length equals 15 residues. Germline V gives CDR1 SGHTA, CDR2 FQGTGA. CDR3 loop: CASAPGSSYNSPLHF. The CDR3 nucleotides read TGTGCCAGCGCCCCTGGGAGCTCCTATAATTCACCCCTCCACTTT. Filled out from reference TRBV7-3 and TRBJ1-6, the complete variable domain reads GAGVSQTPSNKVTEKGKYVELRCDPISGHTALYWYRQSLGQGPEFLIYFQGTGAADDSGLPNDRFFAVRPEGSVSTLKIQRTERGDSAVYLCASAPGSSYNSPLHFGNGTRLTVT.

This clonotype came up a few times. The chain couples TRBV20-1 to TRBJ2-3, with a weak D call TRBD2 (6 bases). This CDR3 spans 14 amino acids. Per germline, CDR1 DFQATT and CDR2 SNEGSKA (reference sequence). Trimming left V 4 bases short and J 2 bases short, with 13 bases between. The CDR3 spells CSAKPRDSTDTQYF. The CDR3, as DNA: TGCAGTGCTAAGCCCCGGGACTCCACAGATACGCAGTATTTT.

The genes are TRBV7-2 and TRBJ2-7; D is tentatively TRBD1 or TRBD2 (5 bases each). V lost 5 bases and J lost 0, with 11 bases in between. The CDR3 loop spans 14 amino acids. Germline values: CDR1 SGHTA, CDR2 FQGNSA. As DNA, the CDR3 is TGTGCCAGCAGCGGGGACCGGACCTCCTACGAGCAGTACTTC. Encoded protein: CASSGDRTSYEQYF.

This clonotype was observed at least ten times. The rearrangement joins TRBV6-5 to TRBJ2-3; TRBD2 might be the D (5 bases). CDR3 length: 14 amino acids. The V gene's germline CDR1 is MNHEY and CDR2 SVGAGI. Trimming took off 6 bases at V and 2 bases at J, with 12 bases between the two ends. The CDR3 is CASSFGVFTDTQYF. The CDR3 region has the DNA TGTGCCAGCAGCTTCGGGGTCTTCACAGATACGCAGTATTTT.

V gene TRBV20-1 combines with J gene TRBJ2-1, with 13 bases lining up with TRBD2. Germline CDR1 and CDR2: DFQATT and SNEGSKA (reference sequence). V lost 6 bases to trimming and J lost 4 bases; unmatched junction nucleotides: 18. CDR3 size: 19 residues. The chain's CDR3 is CSATQTSGGPLIKYNEQFF. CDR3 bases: TGCAGTGCAACCCAGACTAGCGGGGGGCCTCTAATAAAGTACAATGAGCAGTTCTTC.

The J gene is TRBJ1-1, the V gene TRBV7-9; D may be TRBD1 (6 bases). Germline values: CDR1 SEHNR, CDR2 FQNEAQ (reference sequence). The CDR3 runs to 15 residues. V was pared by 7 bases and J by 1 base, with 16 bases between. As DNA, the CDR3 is TGTGCCAGCACCGCAGGGGCTGGGGGGAACACTGAAGCTTTCTTT. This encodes CASTAGAGGNTEAFF. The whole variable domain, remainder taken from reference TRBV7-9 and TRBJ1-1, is DTGVSQNPRHKITKRGQNVTFRCDPISEHNRLYWYRQTLGQGPEFLTYFQNEAQLEKSRLLSDRFSAERPKGSFSTLEIQRTEQGDSAMYLCASTAGAGGNTEAFFGQGTRLTVV.

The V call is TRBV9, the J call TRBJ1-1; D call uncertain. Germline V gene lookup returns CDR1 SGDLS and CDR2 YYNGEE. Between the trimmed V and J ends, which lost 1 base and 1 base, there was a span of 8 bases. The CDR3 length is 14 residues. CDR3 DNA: TGTGCCAGCAGCGTATCGGACGGGAACACTGAAGCTTTCTTT. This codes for CASSVSDGNTEAFF.

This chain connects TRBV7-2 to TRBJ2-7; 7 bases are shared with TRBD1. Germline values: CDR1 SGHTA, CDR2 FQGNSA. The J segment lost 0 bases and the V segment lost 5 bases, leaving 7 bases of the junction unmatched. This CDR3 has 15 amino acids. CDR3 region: CASSPGQESSYEQYV. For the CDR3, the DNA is TGTGCCAGCAGCCCTGGACAGGAAAGCTCCTACGAGCAGTACGTC.